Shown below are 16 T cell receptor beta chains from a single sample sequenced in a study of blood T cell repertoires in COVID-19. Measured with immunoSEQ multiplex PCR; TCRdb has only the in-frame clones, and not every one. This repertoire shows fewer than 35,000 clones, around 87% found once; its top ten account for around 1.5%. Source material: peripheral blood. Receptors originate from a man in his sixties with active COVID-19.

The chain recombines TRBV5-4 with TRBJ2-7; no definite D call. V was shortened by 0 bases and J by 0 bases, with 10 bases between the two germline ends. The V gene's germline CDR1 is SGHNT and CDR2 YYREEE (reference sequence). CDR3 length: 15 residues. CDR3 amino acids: CASSLGTLSSYEQYF. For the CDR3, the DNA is TGTGCCAGCAGCTTGGGCACTCTTAGCTCCTACGAGCAGTACTTC.

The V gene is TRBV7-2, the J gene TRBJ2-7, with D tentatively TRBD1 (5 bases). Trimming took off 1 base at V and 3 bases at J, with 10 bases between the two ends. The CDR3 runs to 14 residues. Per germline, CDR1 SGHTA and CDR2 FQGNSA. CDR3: CASSLGTGFYEQYF. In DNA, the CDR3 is TGTGCCAGCAGCTTAGGAACAGGATTCTACGAGCAGTACTTC.

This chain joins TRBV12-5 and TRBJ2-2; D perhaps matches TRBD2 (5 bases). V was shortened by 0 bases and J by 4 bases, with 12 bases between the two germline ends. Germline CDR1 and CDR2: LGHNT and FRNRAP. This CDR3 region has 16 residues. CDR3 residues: CASGLVTGYGTGELFF. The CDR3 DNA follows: TGTGCTAGTGGTTTGGTAACGGGGTACGGCACCGGGGAGCTGTTTTTT.

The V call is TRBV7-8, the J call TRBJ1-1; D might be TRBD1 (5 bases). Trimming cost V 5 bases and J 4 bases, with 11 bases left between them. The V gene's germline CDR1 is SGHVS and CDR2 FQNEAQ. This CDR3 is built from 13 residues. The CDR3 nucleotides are TGTGCCAGCAGCGGGGGGGTCTTCACTGAAGCTTTCTTT. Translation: CASSGGVFTEAFF.

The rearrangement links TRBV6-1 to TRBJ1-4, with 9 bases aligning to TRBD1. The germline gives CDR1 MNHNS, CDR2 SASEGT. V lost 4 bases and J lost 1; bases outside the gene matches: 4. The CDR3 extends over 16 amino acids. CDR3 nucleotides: TGTGCCAGCAGTGTGGGACAGGGCGGAACTAATGAAAAACTGTTTTTT. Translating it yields CASSVGQGGTNEKLFF.

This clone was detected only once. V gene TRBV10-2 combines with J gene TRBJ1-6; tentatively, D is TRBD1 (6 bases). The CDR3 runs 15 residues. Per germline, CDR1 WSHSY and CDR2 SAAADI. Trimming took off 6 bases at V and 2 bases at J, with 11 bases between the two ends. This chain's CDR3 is CASRDSGAYNSPLHF. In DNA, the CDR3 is TGCGCCAGCAGAGATTCAGGGGCCTATAATTCACCCCTCCACTTT.

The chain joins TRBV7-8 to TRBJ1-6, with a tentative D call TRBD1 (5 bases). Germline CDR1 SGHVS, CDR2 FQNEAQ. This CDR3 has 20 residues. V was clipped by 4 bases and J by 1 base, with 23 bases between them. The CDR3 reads CASSYGGVGRDLSYNSPLHF. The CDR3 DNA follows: TGTGCCAGCAGCTACGGAGGGGTGGGCAGGGACCTTTCCTATAATTCACCCCTCCACTTT.

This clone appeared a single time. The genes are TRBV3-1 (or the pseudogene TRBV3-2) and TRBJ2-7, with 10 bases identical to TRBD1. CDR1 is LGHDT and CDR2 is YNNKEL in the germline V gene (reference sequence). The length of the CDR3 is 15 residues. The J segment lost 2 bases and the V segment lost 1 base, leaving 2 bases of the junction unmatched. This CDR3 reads CASSQGGQGTYEQYF. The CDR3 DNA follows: TGTGCCAGCAGCCAAGGGGGACAGGGGACCTACGAGCAGTACTTC.

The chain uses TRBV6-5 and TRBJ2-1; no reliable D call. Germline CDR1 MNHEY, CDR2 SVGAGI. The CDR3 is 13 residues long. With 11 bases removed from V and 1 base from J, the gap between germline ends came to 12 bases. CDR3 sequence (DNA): TGTGCCTCCAGGCCTCCTTCCTACAATGAGCAGTTCTTC. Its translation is CASRPPSYNEQFF.

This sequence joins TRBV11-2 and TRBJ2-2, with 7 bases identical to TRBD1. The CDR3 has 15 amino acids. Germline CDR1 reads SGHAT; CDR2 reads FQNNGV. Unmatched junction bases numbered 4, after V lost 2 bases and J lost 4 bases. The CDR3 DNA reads TGTGCCAGCAGCTTACGACAGGGTGGCACCGGGGAGCTGTTTTTT. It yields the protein CASSLRQGGTGELFF.

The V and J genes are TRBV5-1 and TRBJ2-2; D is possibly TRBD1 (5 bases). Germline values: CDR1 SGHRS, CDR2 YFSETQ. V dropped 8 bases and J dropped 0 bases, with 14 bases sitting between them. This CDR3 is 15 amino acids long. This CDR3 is CASRTATANTGELFF. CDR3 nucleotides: TGCGCCAGTAGGACCGCGACAGCGAACACCGGGGAGCTGTTTTTT.

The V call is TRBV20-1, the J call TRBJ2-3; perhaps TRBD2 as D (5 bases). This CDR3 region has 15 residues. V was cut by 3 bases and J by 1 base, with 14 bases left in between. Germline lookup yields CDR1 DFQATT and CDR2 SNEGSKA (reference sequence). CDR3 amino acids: CSASSELVGTDTQYF. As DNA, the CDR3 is TGCAGTGCTAGTAGTGAACTAGTGGGCACAGATACGCAGTATTTT.

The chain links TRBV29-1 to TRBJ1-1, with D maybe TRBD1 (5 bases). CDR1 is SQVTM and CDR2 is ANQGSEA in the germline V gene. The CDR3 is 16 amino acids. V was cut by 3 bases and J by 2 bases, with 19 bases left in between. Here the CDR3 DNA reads TGCAGCGTTGATAATCCTTCGGGGGGAATTAACACTGAAGCTTTCTTT. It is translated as CSVDNPSGGINTEAFF.

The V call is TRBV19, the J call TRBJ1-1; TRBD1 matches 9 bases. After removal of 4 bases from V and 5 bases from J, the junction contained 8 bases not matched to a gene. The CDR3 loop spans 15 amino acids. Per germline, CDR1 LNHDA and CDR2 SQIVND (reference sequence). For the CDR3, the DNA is TGTGCCAGTAGTACTACAGGGGGCGCGTGGACTGAAGCTTTCTTT. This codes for CASSTTGGAWTEAFF.

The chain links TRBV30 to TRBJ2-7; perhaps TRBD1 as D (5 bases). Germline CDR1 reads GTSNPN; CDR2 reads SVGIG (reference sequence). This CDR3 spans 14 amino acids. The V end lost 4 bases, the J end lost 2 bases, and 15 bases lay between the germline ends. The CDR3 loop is CAWTLGHQAYEQYF. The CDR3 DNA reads TGTGCCTGGACCTTAGGACACCAAGCCTACGAGCAGTACTTC.

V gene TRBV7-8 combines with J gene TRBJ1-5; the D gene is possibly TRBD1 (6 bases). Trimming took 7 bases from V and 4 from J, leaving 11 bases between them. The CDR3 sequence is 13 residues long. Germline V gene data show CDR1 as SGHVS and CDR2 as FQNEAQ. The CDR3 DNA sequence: TGTGCCAGCACCAAGGACAGAAATCAGCCCCAGCATTTT. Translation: CASTKDRNQPQHF.